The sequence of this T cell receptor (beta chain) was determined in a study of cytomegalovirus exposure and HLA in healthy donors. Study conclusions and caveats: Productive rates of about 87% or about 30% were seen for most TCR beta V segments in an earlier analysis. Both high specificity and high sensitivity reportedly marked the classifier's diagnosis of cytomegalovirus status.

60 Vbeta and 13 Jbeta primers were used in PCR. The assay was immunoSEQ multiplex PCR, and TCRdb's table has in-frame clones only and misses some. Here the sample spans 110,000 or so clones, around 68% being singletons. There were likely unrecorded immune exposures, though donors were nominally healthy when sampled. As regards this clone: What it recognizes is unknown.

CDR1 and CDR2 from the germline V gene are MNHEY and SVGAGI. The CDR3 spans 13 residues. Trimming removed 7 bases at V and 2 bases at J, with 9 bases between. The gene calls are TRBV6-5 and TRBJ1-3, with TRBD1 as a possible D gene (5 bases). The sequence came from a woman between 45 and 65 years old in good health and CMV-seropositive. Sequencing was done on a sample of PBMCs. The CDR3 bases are TGTGCCAGCAATGGCAGGGCTGGAAACACCATATATTTT. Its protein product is CASNGRAGNTIYF.